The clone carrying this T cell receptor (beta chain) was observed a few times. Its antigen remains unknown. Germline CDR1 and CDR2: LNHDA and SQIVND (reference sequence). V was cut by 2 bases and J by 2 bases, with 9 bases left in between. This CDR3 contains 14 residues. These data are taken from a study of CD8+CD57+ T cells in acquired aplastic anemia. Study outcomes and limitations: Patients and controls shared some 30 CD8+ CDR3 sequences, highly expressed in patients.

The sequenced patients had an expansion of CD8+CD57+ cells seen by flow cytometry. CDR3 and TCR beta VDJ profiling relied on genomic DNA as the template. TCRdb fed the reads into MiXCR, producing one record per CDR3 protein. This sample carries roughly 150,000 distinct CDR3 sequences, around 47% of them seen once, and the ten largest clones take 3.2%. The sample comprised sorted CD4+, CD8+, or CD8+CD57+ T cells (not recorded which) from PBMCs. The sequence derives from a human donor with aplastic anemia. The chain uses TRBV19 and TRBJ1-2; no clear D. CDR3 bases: TGTGCCAGTAGTATAACGCGACAAAACTATGGCTACACCTTC. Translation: CASSITRQNYGYTF.